A single sample is the source of the 21 T cell receptor beta chains below, sequenced in a study of identifying expanded T cells in peripheral blood. Libraries were prepared by immunoSEQ multiplex PCR; TCRdb keeps only in-frame clonotypes and omits some of them. The sample records around 95,000 clones, around 90% being singletons. Sequencing was done on a sample of blood. All receptors come from a person aged 18 to 75 in good health.

This clone was observed a handful of times. The V and J genes are TRBV7-2 and TRBJ1-3; no clear D. Germline V lookup: CDR1 SGHTA, CDR2 FQGNSA. The CDR3 extends over 13 amino acids. V was pared by 6 bases and J by 4 bases, with 10 bases between. The CDR3 protein is CASSPQRGNTIYF. The CDR3 DNA reads TGTGCCAGCAGTCCTCAGCGGGGAAACACCATATATTTT.

J is TRBJ2-7 and V is TRBV12-5; 9 bases agree with TRBD1. This CDR3 is built from 15 residues. Germline values: CDR1 LGHNT, CDR2 FRNRAP. Germline trimming cut 4 bases from V and 3 bases from J; bases unmatched to any gene: 7. The CDR3 DNA sequence: TGTGCTAGTGGTTCCCCGGACAGGGGAGACTACGAGCAGTACTTC. Its protein is CASGSPDRGDYEQYF.

The chain links TRBV4-1 to TRBJ2-3, with 10 bases aligning to TRBD2. Germline-derived CDR1 and CDR2 are MGHRA and YSYEKL. Unmatched junction bases numbered 10, after V lost 4 bases and J lost 3 bases. The CDR3 spans 17 residues. CDR3 sequence reads: CASSLTPSGRGTDTQYF. The CDR3 DNA sequence: TGCGCCAGCAGCCTGACCCCTAGCGGGAGAGGGACAGATACGCAGTATTTT.

This rearrangement joins TRBV10-2 to TRBJ2-1; 9 bases align to TRBD2. V was clipped by 5 bases and J by 3 bases; unmatched bases: 26. This CDR3 spans 22 amino acids. Germline lookup yields CDR1 WSHSY and CDR2 SAAADI. Here the CDR3 reads CASSIPPGTSPPKDRHYNEQFF. The CDR3 DNA sequence: TGCGCCAGCAGTATTCCCCCCGGGACTAGCCCACCTAAAGACCGGCACTACAATGAGCAGTTCTTC.

The chain employs TRBV5-1 and TRBJ2-1; 10 nucleotides match TRBD2. Losses at the gene ends were 1 base for V and 6 bases for J; bases not matched to a gene: 7. The CDR3 has 16 residues. The germline V gene encodes CDR1 SGHRS and CDR2 YFSETQ. The CDR3 nucleotides read TGCGCCAGCAGCTTGCTAGCGGGAGTTCTGGCCAATGAGCAGTTCTTC. Translating it yields CASSLLAGVLANEQFF.

This sequence joins TRBV5-6 and TRBJ2-7; 11 bases align to TRBD1. The trim removed 1 base at V and 6 bases at J, leaving 9 bases unmatched. This CDR3 has 16 amino acids. Germline assignment: CDR1 SGHDT and CDR2 YYEEEE. The CDR3, as DNA: TGTGCCAGCAGCTTGCCGGGACAGGGGGACCCTAGCGAGCAGTACTTC. It specifies CASSLPGQGDPSEQYF.

This sequence joins TRBV7-9 and TRBJ1-2; unclear D gene. The CDR3 has 16 residues. The germline V gene encodes CDR1 SEHNR and CDR2 FQNEAQ (reference sequence). V lost 5 bases and J 0 bases, leaving 16 bases between the germline ends. CDR3 sequence: CASSILGDTTNYGYTF. The CDR3 DNA reads as TGTGCCAGCAGCATCCTCGGGGATACAACTAACTATGGCTACACCTTC.

V gene TRBV21-1 combines with J gene TRBJ1-2; the table's D call of TRBD1 was not tested on the DNA. TRBV21-1 is an annotated pseudogene. The CDR3 covers 16 residues. CDR3 sequence: CASSPPWGQGHYGYTF. In nucleotides, the CDR3 is TGTGCCAGCAGCCCCCCCTGGGGACAGGGGCACTATGGCTACACCTTC.

This clone came up once. The chain joins TRBV19 to TRBJ1-5; 12 bases fit TRBD1. V dropped 6 bases and J dropped 6; count of bases not matched to a gene: 3. The CDR3 spans 14 residues. Per the germline V gene, CDR1 is LNHDA and CDR2 is SQIVND (reference sequence). CDR3 nucleotides: TGTGCCAGTAGAGGGACAGGGGGCGGTCAGCCCCAGCATTTT. This translates into CASRGTGGGQPQHF.

Note on this clone: One end of the junction does not line up with germline, which may come from a read error. The same CDR3 can be traced to other DNA sequences in this sample. The chain carries TRBV7-2 and TRBJ2-7; 11 positions agree with TRBD2. The germline gives CDR1 SGHTA, CDR2 FQGNSA. The CDR3 consists of 15 residues. The CDR3 DNA sequence: TGTGCCAGCAGCCTAGCGGGGGGAAGCTCCTACGAGCAGTACTTC. Encoded protein: CASSLAGGSSYEQYF.

The J gene is TRBJ2-3, the V gene TRBV28, with a tentative D call TRBD2 (6 bases). The CDR3 is made up of 19 amino acids. The V end was cut by 7 bases, the J end by 0 bases, with 26 bases between. CDR1 and CDR2 (germline): MDHEN, SYDVKM. The CDR3 DNA reads as TGTGCCAGCACCCTGGTGGGGGAGGCGCACGGCTTTAGCACAGATACGCAGTATTTT. Translation: CASTLVGEAHGFSTDTQYF.

This chain links TRBV19 with TRBJ1-1; 9 positions match TRBD1. V lost 5 bases to trimming and J lost 4 bases; unmatched junction nucleotides: 14. Germline CDR1 is LNHDA and CDR2 is SQIVND (reference sequence). The CDR3 covers 17 residues. CDR3 sequence: CASSPGTGYPGGTEAFF. The CDR3 DNA follows: TGTGCCAGTAGTCCCGGGACAGGGTACCCAGGAGGCACTGAAGCTTTCTTT.

V gene TRBV6-1 combines with J gene TRBJ1-2, with D unclear. Germline lookup yields CDR1 MNHNS and CDR2 SASEGT. V lost 3 bases, J lost 3 bases, and 14 bases lay in between. The CDR3 has 15 amino acids. The CDR3 protein is CASSERRENYYGYTF. The CDR3, as DNA: TGTGCCAGCAGTGAGAGACGGGAAAACTACTATGGCTACACCTTC.

The chain carries TRBV14 and TRBJ1-1; D is ambiguous. V lost 5 bases, J lost 0 bases, and 7 bases lay in between. Germline V CDR1 and CDR2: SGHDN, FVKESK. CDR3 length equals 13 residues. This chain's CDR3 is CASSAGLNTEAFF. The CDR3 DNA follows: TGTGCCAGCAGCGCGGGATTGAACACTGAAGCTTTCTTT.

This clone was picked up one time. This chain connects TRBV9 to TRBJ2-1, with TRBD1 matching over 8 bases. Germline V gene data show CDR1 as SGDLS and CDR2 as YYNGEE. The CDR3 sequence is 16 residues long. Trimming took 3 bases from V and 1 from J; bases not matched to a gene: 6. CDR3 nucleotides: TGTGCCAGCAGCGACCGACAGGGGAGTTCCTACAATGAGCAGTTCTTC. It is translated as CASSDRQGSSYNEQFF.

In this sample, this clone turned up a few times. The V gene is TRBV2, the J gene TRBJ1-1; D is perhaps TRBD1 (5 bases). V gave up 6 bases and J gave up 1 base, with 12 bases separating them. The germline gives CDR1 SNHLY, CDR2 FYNNEI. The CDR3 is 14 amino acids. In DNA form, the CDR3 reads TGTGCCAGCAGCAGGGTGGGAGCGAACACTGAAGCTTTCTTT. Protein product: CASSRVGANTEAFF.

The chain couples TRBV28 to TRBJ2-1; 11 nucleotides line up with TRBD2. Unmatched junction bases numbered 9, after V lost 6 bases and J lost 5 bases. The germline V gene encodes CDR1 MDHEN and CDR2 SYDVKM. This CDR3 is built from 16 residues. The CDR3 protein is CASRRYLAGGDNEQFF. For the CDR3, the DNA is TGTGCCAGCAGACGATACCTAGCGGGGGGTGACAATGAGCAGTTCTTC.

The chain combines TRBV11-2 with TRBJ1-1; D ambiguous. Germline V lookup: CDR1 SGHAT, CDR2 FQNNGV. This CDR3 has 12 residues. The ends were cut back, 3 bases at V and 7 bases at J, with 9 bases in the middle. CDR3 amino acids: CASSFMVGEAFF. CDR3 sequence (DNA): TGTGCCAGCAGCTTCATGGTGGGTGAAGCTTTCTTT.

As concerns this clone: At one boundary the junction diverges from the germline segment, which might be a read error. V usage is TRBV9 and J usage is TRBJ1-2; D is perhaps TRBD1 (6 bases). The CDR3 is 17 residues long. Germline assignment: CDR1 SGDLS and CDR2 YYNGEE. The CDR3 loop is CASTVGGWGLQRDGYTF. The CDR3 DNA is TGTGCCAGCACCGTAGGCGGGTGGGGGCTACAACGAGATGGCTACACCTTC. Together with reference TRBV9 and TRBJ1-2, the CDR3 gives the full variable domain: DSGVTQTPKHLITATGQRVTLRCSPRSGDLSVYWYQQSLDQGLQFLIQYYNGEERAKGNILERFSAQQFPDLHSELNLSSLELGDSALYFCASTVGGWGLQRDGYTFGSGTRLTVV.

The chain is built from TRBV2 and TRBJ2-2; D perhaps matches TRBD2 (6 bases). V was cut by 7 bases and J by 5 bases, with 23 bases left in between. This CDR3 region has 17 residues. Germline CDR1 and CDR2: SNHLY and FYNNEI. The chain's CDR3 is CASMGEVPGRVTGELFF. The CDR3 nucleotides are TGTGCCAGCATGGGGGAGGTCCCTGGCAGGGTAACCGGGGAGCTGTTTTTT.

The chain carries TRBV7-3 and TRBJ2-1, with TRBD2 matching over 7 bases. Looked up from germline, CDR1 is SGHTA and CDR2 is FQGTGA. V lost 7 bases to trimming and J lost 7 bases; unmatched junction nucleotides: 13. The CDR3 length is 15 residues. CDR3 nucleotide sequence: TGTGCCAGCAACCAAGTAGCGGGTGCTGGTAATGAGCAGTTCTTC. Its protein is CASNQVAGAGNEQFF. The entire variable domain, with the rest obtained from reference TRBV7-3 and TRBJ2-1, is as follows: GAGVSQTPSNKVTEKGKYVELRCDPISGHTALYWYRQSLGQGPEFLIYFQGTGAADDSGLPNDRFFAVRPEGSVSTLKIQRTERGDSAVYLCASNQVAGAGNEQFFGPGTRLTVL.